The T cell receptor (beta chain) described here comes from a study of blood T cell repertoires in COVID-19. Overall study: COVID-19 samples collected from the United States, Italy and Spain covered acute and convalescent phases. PBMCs, B-cell-depleted T cells, or T cells were the source of the cDNA or gDNA that made up the material.

A few counts support this clone. The CDR3 sequence is 14 residues long. Trimming stripped 5 bases from V and 4 bases from J, with 18 bases between. Germline CDR1 and CDR2: GTSNPN and SVGIG (reference sequence). Sequenced by immunoSEQ multiplex PCR; TCRdb stores in-frame clones only, minus some. The table includes roughly 81,000 clones, 82% detected once. The source of this sequence is a man aged 55 to 70 with acute or convalescent COVID-19. The material sequenced was peripheral blood. The V and J genes are TRBV30 and TRBJ2-7; no clear D gene. The DNA for the CDR3 is TGTGCCTGGGGAGAACAACCCAGGCGTTACGAGCAGTACTTC. It specifies CAWGEQPRRYEQYF.